These 5 T cell receptor beta chains were sequenced from one sample in a study of blood T cell repertoires in COVID-19 (dated by TCRdb to 2018 to 2020). Receptor amplification or capture employed the immunoSEQ multiplex PCR assay. Sourced from immuneACCESS, this table was stored by TCRdb with only in-frame sequences that have V and J called. A share of the clones is absent; for the studies checked, an unresolved V gene accounts for under half, and the remainder has no known explanation. The sample table records about 110,000 clones; roughly 84% of these occur just once. The ten largest account for 0.7% to 0.85% of the sample. Sequenced sample: peripheral blood. Receptors originate from a woman in her seventies with acute or convalescent COVID-19.

This chain connects TRBV19 to TRBJ2-1, with D possibly TRBD2 on 6 matching bases. Trimming removed 2 bases from V and 6 bases from J, with 11 bases in between. Germline V gene sequence: CDR1 LNHDA, CDR2 SQIVND (reference sequence). This CDR3 comprises 14 residues. CDR3 DNA: TGTGCCAGTAGTATATGGGGACTTCGCAATGAGCAGTTCTTC. Amino acid sequence: CASSIWGLRNEQFF.

This chain connects TRBV27 to TRBJ2-5; TRBD2 matches at 8 bases. V lost 4 bases and J lost 4; bases outside the gene matches: 8. Germline loops: CDR1 MNHEY, CDR2 SMNVEV (reference sequence). There are 15 residues in the CDR3. The CDR3 DNA reads TGTGCCAGCAGTTGGTTAGCGGGAAACAGAGAGACCCAGTACTTC. It yields the protein CASSWLAGNRETQYF.

This chain links TRBV3-1 (or the pseudogene TRBV3-2) with TRBJ2-1; TRBD2 aligns across 8 bases. This CDR3 has 15 residues. With V trimmed by 0 bases and J by 4 bases, 2 bases remained unmatched. Germline CDR1 and CDR2: LGHDT and YNNKEL (reference sequence). CDR3 loop: CASSQDSGVYNEQFF. In nucleotides, the CDR3 is TGTGCCAGCAGCCAAGATAGCGGGGTATACAATGAGCAGTTCTTC.

This chain links TRBV3-1 (or the pseudogene TRBV3-2) with TRBJ2-3, with 10 bases that match TRBD2. After removal of 3 bases from V and 3 bases from J, the junction contained 3 bases not matched to a gene. This CDR3 has 15 amino acids. Germline values: CDR1 LGHDT, CDR2 YNNKEL (reference sequence). In DNA, the CDR3 is TGTGCCAGCAGCCACAGCGGGGGGGATACAGATACGCAGTATTTT. It is translated as CASSHSGGDTDTQYF.

This clone was detected only a few times. V usage is TRBV10-2 and J usage is TRBJ2-7; weak D call: TRBD1 (5 bases). The germline gives CDR1 WSHSY, CDR2 SAAADI. The V gene lost 6 bases and the J gene lost 6 bases, with 24 bases spanning the gap. This CDR3 comprises 16 residues. CDR3 bases: TGCGCCAGCAGACGGACATTTTCGGAGTTAAGGGGCGAGCAGTACTTC. Amino acid sequence: CASRRTFSELRGEQYF.